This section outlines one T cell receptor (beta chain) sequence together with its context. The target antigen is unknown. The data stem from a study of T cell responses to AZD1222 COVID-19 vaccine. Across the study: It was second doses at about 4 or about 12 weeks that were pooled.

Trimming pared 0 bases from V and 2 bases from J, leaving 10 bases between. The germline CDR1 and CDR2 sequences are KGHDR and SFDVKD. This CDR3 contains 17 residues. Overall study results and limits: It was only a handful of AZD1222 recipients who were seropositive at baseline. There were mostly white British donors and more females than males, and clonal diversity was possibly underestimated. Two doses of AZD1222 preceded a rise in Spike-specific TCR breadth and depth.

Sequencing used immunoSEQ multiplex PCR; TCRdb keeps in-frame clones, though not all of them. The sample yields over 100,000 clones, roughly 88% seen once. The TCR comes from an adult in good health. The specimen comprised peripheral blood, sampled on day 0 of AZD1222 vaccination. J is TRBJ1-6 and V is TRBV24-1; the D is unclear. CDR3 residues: CATSDLHKGTYNSPLHF. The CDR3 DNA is TGTGCCACCAGTGATTTGCATAAGGGTACCTATAATTCACCCCTCCACTTT.